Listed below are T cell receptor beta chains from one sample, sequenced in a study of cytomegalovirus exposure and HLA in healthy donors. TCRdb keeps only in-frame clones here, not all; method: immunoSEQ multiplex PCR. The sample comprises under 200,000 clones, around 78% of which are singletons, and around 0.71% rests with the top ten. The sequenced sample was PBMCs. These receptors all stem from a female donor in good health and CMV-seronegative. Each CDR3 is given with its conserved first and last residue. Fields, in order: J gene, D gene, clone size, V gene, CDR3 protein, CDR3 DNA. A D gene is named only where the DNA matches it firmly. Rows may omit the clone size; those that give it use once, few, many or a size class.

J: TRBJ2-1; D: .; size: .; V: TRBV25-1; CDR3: CASTRANNEQFF; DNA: TGTGCCAGCACCAGGGCCAACAATGAGCAGTTCTTC
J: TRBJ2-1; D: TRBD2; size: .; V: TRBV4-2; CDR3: CASSQVTGERGGEQFF; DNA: TGTGCCAGCAGCCAGGTCACAGGGGAGCGGGGGGGTGAGCAGTTCTTC
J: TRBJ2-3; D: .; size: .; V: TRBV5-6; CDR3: CASSSRGDTQYF; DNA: TGTGCCAGCAGCTCCAGAGGGGATACGCAGTATTTT
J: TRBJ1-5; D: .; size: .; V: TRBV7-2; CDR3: CASSLAPGRDQPQHF; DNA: TGTGCCAGCAGCTTAGCGCCAGGGAGGGATCAGCCCCAGCATTTT
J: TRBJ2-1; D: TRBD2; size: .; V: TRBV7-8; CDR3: CASSLQGLAGYNEQFF; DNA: TGTGCCAGCAGCCTCCAAGGACTAGCCGGGTACAATGAGCAGTTCTTC
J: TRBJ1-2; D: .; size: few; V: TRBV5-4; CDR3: CASSPGSDGVYGYTF; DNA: TGTGCCAGCAGCCCTGGGAGCGACGGGGTCTATGGCTACACCTTC
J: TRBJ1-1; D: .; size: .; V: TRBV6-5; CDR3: CASSYGGNTEAFF; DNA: TGTGCCAGCAGTTACGGAGGAAACACTGAAGCTTTCTTT
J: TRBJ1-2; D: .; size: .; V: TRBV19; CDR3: CASSISTGGYGYTF; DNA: TGTGCCAGTAGTATAAGTACGGGGGGCTATGGCTACACCTTC
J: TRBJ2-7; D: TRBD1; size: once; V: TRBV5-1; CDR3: CASSPGTGITYEQYF; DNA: TGCGCCAGCAGCCCTGGGACAGGGATAACCTACGAGCAGTACTTC
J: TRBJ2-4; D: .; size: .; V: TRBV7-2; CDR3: CASSLADRLFVKNSQYF; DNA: TGTGCCAGCAGCTTAGCAGACAGGTTGTTCGTCAAAAACAGTCAGTACTTC
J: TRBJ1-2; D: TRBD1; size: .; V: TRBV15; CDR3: CATSRDRGLDGYTF; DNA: TGTGCCACCAGCAGAGACAGGGGGCTCGACGGCTACACCTTC
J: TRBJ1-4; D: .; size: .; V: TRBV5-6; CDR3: CASSFATNEKLFF; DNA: TGTGCCAGCAGCTTCGCAACTAATGAAAAACTGTTTTTT
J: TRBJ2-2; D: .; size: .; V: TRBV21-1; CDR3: CASSKATGSGELFF; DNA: TGTGCCAGCAGCAAAGCCACAGGGTCCGGGGAGCTGTTTTTT
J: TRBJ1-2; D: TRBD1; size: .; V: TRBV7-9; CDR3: CASSSGQNYGYTF; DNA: TGTGCCAGCAGCTCGGGACAGAACTATGGCTACACCTTC
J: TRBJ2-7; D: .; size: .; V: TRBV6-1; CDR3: CAVNPPLGGSYEQYF; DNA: TGTGCCGTCAACCCTCCCCTAGGTGGCTCCTACGAGCAGTACTTC
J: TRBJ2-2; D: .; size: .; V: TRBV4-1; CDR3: CASSQDLAGELFF; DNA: TGCGCCAGCAGCCAAGATCTCGCCGGGGAGCTGTTTTTT
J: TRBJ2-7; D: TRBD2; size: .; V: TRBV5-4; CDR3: CASSLELAGYEQYF; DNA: TGTGCCAGCAGCTTGGAACTAGCGGGCTACGAGCAGTACTTC
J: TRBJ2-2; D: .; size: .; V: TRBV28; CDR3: CASSLEGEGRGISGGELFF; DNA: TGTGCCAGCAGTTTAGAGGGCGAGGGGAGGGGGATTTCGGGCGGGGAGCTGTTTTTT
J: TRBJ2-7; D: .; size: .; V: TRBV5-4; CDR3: CASSLDRFSYEQYF; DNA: TGTGCCAGCAGCTTGGACAGGTTCTCCTACGAGCAGTACTTC
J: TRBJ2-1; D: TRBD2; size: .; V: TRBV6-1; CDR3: CASSERTSGQQFF; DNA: TGTGCCAGCAGCGAACGGACTAGCGGGCAGCAGTTCTTC
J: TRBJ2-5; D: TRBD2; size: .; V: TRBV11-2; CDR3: CASSFGAGGRETQYF; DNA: TGTGCCAGCAGCTTTGGGGCGGGGGGGCGGGAGACCCAGTACTTC
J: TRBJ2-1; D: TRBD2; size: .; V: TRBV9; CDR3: CASSARLAGEGEQFF; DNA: TGTGCCAGCAGTGCACGACTAGCGGGAGAGGGTGAGCAGTTCTTC
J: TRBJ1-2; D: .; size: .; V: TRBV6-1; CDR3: CASSVGSLYGYTF; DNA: TGTGCCAGCAGTGTGGGCAGTCTCTATGGCTACACCTTC
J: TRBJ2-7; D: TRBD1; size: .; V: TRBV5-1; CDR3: CASSPNVRDRPQLEYF; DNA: TGCGCCAGCAGCCCGAACGTCCGGGACAGGCCCCAACTCGAGTACTTC
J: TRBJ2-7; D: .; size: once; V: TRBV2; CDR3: CASRPQVIGSYEQYF; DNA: TGTGCCAGCAGACCACAGGTTATCGGCTCCTACGAGCAGTACTTC
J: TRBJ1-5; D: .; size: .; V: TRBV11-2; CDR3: CASSLNSFNQPQHF; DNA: TGTGCCAGCAGCTTAAACAGCTTCAATCAGCCCCAGCATTTT
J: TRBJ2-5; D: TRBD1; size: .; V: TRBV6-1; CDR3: CASSERGRGQRQETQYF; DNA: TGTGCCAGCAGTGAAAGGGGTAGGGGACAGAGACAAGAGACCCAGTACTTC
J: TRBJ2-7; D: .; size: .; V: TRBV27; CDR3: CASSLVVAGEQYF; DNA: TGTGCCAGCAGTTTAGTAGTTGCGGGCGAGCAGTACTTC
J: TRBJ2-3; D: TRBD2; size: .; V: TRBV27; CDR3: CASRGGRAYTDTQYF; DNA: TGTGCCAGCAGGGGCGGGAGGGCGTACACAGATACGCAGTATTTT
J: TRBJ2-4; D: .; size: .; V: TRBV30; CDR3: CAWSVPGGSQYF; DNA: TGTGCCTGGAGTGTGCCGGGGGGCAGTCAGTACTTC
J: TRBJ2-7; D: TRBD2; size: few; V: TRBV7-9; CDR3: CASSFHGTSDGEQYF; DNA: TGTGCCAGCAGCTTTCACGGGACTAGCGATGGCGAGCAGTACTTC
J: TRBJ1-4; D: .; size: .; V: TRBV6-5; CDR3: CASSWTARNEKLFF; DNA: TGTGCCAGCAGTTGGACAGCCCGAAATGAAAAACTGTTTTTT
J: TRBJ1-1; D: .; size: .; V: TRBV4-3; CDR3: CASSQDLRGTRRTEAFF; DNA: TGCGCCAGCAGCCAAGATTTGCGCGGGACCCGGAGGACTGAAGCTTTCTTT
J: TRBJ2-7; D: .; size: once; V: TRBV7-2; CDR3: CASSPAAESEQYF; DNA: TGTGCCAGCAGCCCCGCTGCGGAGAGCGAGCAGTACTTC
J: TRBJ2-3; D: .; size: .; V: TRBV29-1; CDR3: CSVQGLDSDFFTDTQYF; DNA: TGCAGCGTCCAGGGGTTAGACAGCGACTTCTTCACAGATACGCAGTATTTT
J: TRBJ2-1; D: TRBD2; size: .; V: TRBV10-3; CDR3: CAISEIASGSSPYNEQFF; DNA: TGTGCCATCAGTGAGATAGCTAGCGGGAGTAGTCCCTACAATGAGCAGTTCTTC
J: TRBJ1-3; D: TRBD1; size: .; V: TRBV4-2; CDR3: CASTPTTGASLSGNTIYF; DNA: TGTGCCAGCACCCCAACGACAGGGGCGTCTCTCTCTGGAAACACCATATATTTT
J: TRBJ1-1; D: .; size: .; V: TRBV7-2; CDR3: CASSPDTTGGTEAFF; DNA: TGTGCCAGCAGCCCAGACACCACCGGGGGCACTGAAGCTTTCTTT
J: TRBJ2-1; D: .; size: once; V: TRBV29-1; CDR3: CSVANRGLNEQFF; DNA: TGCAGCGTGGCCAACCGGGGACTCAATGAGCAGTTCTTC
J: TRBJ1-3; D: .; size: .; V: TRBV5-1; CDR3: CASSLTVSGNTIYF; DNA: TGCGCCAGCAGCTTAACGGTCTCTGGAAACACCATATATTTT
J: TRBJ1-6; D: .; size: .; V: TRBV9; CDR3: CASSAPGELGSPLHF; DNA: TGTGCCAGCAGCGCCCCGGGGGAGCTGGGGTCACCCCTCCACTTT
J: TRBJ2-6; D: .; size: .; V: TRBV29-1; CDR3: CSVHRAGANGLTF; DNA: TGCAGCGTACACAGGGCCGGGGCCAACGGCCTGACTTTC
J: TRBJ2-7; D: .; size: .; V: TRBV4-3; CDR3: CASSQDWDIPYEQYF; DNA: TGCGCCAGCAGCCAAGATTGGGACATCCCCTACGAGCAGTACTTC
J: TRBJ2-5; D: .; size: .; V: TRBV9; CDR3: CASSVGGSQETQYF; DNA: TGTGCCAGCAGCGTAGGAGGGAGCCAAGAGACCCAGTACTTC